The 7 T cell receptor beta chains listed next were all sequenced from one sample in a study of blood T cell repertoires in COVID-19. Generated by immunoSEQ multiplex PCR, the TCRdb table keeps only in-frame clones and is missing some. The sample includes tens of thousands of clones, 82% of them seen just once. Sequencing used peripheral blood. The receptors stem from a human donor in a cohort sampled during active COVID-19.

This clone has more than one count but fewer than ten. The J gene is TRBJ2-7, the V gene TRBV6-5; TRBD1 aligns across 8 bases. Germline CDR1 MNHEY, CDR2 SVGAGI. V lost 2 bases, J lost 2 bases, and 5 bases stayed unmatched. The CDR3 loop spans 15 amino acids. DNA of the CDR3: TGTGCCAGCAGTTACCAGACAGGGGCGGCCTACGAGCAGTACTTC. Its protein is CASSYQTGAAYEQYF.

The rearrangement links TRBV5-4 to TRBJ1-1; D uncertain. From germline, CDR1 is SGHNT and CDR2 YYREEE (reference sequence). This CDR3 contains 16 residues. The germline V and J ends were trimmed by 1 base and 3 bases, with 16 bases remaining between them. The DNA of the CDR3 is TGTGCCAGCAGCTTGATTTTATCGCGGCAAGACACTGAAGCTTTCTTT. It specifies CASSLILSRQDTEAFF.

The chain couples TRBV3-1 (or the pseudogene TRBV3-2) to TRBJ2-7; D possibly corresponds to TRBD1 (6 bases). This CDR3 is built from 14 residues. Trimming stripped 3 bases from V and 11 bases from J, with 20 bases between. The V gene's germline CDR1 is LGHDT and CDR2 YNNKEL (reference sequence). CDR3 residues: CASSQDSSARRKYF. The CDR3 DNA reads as TGTGCCAGCAGCCAGGACAGCTCCGCAAGACGGAAGTACTTC.

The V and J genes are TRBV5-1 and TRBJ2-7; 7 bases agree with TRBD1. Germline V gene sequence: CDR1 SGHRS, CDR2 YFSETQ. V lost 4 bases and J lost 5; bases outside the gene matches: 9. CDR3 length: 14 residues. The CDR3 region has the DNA TGCGCCAGCAGCCTACAGGGGTCCGGGGACGAGCAGTACTTC. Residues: CASSLQGSGDEQYF.

CDR3 amino acids: CASSSLQGEQPQHF. Here the CDR3 DNA reads TGTGCCAGCAGCTCGCTACAGGGAGAACAGCCCCAGCATTTT. This sequence joins TRBV7-2 and TRBJ1-5; D possibly corresponds to TRBD1 (6 bases). V was clipped by 4 bases and J by 7 bases, with 14 bases between them. Germline CDR1 reads SGHTA; CDR2 reads FQGNSA. This CDR3 has 14 amino acids.

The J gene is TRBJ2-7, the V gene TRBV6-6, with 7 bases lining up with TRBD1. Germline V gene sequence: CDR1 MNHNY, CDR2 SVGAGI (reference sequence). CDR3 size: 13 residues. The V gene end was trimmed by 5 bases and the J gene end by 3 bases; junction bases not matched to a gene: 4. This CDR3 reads CASSHRDSYEQYF. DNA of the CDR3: TGTGCCAGCAGTCACCGGGACAGCTACGAGCAGTACTTC.

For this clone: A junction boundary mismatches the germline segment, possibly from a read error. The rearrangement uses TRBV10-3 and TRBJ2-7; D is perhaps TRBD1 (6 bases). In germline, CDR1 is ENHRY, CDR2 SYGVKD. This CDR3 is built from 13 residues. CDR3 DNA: TGTGCCATCAGTGAGGCAGGGGCCCCCGTCCCCTTCTTC. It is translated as CAISEAGAPVPFF.